This T cell receptor (beta chain) was observed in a study of cytomegalovirus exposure and HLA in healthy donors. The germline CDR1 and CDR2 sequences are LNHDA and SQIVND (reference sequence). The CDR3 is 18 amino acids. Trimming at V came to 1 base and at J to 1 base, leaving 12 bases not matched to a gene. The PCR contained 60 Vbeta and 13 Jbeta primers. The table came from immunoSEQ multiplex PCR; TCRdb's copy has only in-frame clones and leaves some out. Among roughly 200,000 clones, more than 70% were seen once, and the ten largest hold under 2%. The gene calls are TRBV19 and TRBJ2-5, with 7 bases aligning to TRBD1. This TCR derives from a man aged 40-50 years in good health and CMV-seropositive. Specimen: PBMCs. CDR3 amino acids: CASSIGPYRTGFQETQYF. The CDR3 nucleotides are TGTGCCAGTAGTATAGGGCCCTATCGGACAGGATTCCAAGAGACCCAGTACTTC.